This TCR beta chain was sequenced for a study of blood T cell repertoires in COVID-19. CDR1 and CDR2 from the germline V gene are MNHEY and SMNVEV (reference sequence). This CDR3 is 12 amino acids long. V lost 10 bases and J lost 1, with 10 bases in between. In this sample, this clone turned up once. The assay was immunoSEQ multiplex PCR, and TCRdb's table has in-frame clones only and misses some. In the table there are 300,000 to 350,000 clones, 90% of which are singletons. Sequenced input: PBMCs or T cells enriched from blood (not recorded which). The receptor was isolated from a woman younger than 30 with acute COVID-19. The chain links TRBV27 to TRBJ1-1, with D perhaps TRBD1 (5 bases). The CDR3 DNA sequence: TGTGCCACCCGGAGGGGGAACACTGAAGCTTTCTTT. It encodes CATRRGNTEAFF.